The 6 T cell receptor beta chains below were found in one sample sequenced in a study of blood T cell repertoires in COVID-19. The data were produced by immunoSEQ multiplex PCR, yet TCRdb's version contains in-frame clones alone and is incomplete. The sample has about 170,000 clones; roughly 84% are singletons. Sequencing input: peripheral blood. The receptors shown here come from a woman older than 75 with active or convalescent COVID-19.

The chain uses TRBV7-9 and TRBJ1-6, with D unclear. Germline CDR1 SEHNR, CDR2 FQNEAQ (reference sequence). The CDR3 spans 17 residues. The V gene lost 1 base and the J gene lost 7 bases, with 17 bases spanning the gap. CDR3 nucleotide sequence: TGTGCCAGCAGCTTAGACCTCGGGAGGGCAGAAAATTCACCCCTCCACTTT. It is translated as CASSLDLGRAENSPLHF.

The chain employs TRBV6-5 and TRBJ2-7; the D is unclear. Trimming took off 1 base at V and 3 bases at J, with 13 bases between the two ends. The CDR3 covers 15 residues. From germline, CDR1 is MNHEY and CDR2 SVGAGI. CDR3: CASSYYTGSHYEQYF. The CDR3 DNA reads as TGTGCCAGCAGTTACTACACCGGGTCCCACTACGAGCAGTACTTC.

This chain uses TRBV2 with TRBJ1-5; 10 bases line up with TRBD1. The CDR3 has 15 residues. Trimming cost V 6 bases and J 3 bases; bases outside gene matches: 5. CDR1 and CDR2 (germline): SNHLY, FYNNEI. This CDR3 is CASRADRGTNQPQHF. In DNA form, the CDR3 reads TGTGCCAGCAGAGCGGACAGGGGGACCAATCAGCCCCAGCATTTT.

The V and J genes are TRBV4-3 and TRBJ1-5, with D perhaps TRBD1 (5 bases). The V end lost 0 bases, the J end lost 4 bases, and 13 bases lay between the germline ends. This CDR3 comprises 16 residues. CDR1 and CDR2 from the germline V gene are LGHNA and YSLEER. CDR3 in amino acids: CASSQDRGGRNQPQHF. CDR3 DNA: TGCGCCAGCAGCCAAGATAGGGGAGGAAGGAATCAGCCCCAGCATTTT.

The V call is TRBV15, the J call TRBJ2-1; D ambiguous. The V gene's germline CDR1 is LNHNV and CDR2 YYDKDF (reference sequence). Trimming cost V 9 bases and J 1 base, with 16 bases left between them. The CDR3 is 15 residues long. The CDR3 loop reads CATAPGVSSYNEQFF. CDR3 coding DNA: TGTGCCACGGCTCCGGGTGTTAGTTCCTACAATGAGCAGTTCTTC.

The chain links TRBV19 to TRBJ2-2; 8 bases fit TRBD2. V dropped 3 bases and J dropped 6; count of bases not matched to a gene: 6. Germline CDR1 is LNHDA and CDR2 is SQIVND (reference sequence). The CDR3 runs to 15 residues. The CDR3 nucleotides read TGTGCCAGTAGTATCGGAGCGGGGGTTGCCGGGGAGCTGTTTTTT. Protein: CASSIGAGVAGELFF.